Listed below are T cell receptor beta chains from one sample, sequenced in a study of blood T cell repertoires in COVID-19. The data were produced by immunoSEQ multiplex PCR, yet TCRdb's version contains in-frame clones alone and is incomplete. The sample shows under 350,000 clones, roughly 90% of them seen only once. Sequencing input: peripheral blood. These receptors originate from a man aged 40-49 years with acute or convalescent COVID-19. Each CDR3 is given with its conserved first and last residue. A D gene is named only where the DNA matches it firmly. Not every row has a clone size; where given, it reads once, few, many or a size class.

D gene: -; V gene: TRBV28; clone size: -; CDR3 length: 12; J gene: TRBJ1-1; CDR3 protein: CASSSLPRGAFF; CDR3 DNA: TGTGCCAGCAGTTCCCTCCCCAGGGGAGCTTTCTTT
D gene: -; V gene: TRBV3-1/TRBV3-2; clone size: -; CDR3 length: 18; J gene: TRBJ1-6; CDR3 protein: CASSQVRDTSSYNSPLHF; CDR3 DNA: TGTGCCAGCAGCCAAGTTAGGGACACAAGCTCCTATAATTCACCCCTCCACTTT
D gene: TRBD1; V gene: TRBV2; clone size: -; CDR3 length: 14; J gene: TRBJ1-1; CDR3 protein: CASSNTGADTEAFF; CDR3 DNA: TGTGCCAGCAGTAACACAGGGGCGGACACTGAAGCTTTCTTT
D gene: TRBD1; V gene: TRBV7-8; clone size: -; CDR3 length: 14; J gene: TRBJ1-2; CDR3 protein: CASSLRQGAGGYTF; CDR3 DNA: TGTGCCAGCAGCTTAAGACAGGGGGCGGGTGGCTACACCTTC
D gene: -; V gene: TRBV19; clone size: once; CDR3 length: 13; J gene: TRBJ1-1; CDR3 protein: CASSGVMNTEAFF; CDR3 DNA: TGTGCCAGTTCGGGAGTAATGAACACTGAAGCTTTCTTT
D gene: -; V gene: TRBV19; clone size: once; CDR3 length: 13; J gene: TRBJ1-5; CDR3 protein: CASTIGGSQPQHF; CDR3 DNA: TGTGCCAGTACCATAGGAGGTAGTCAGCCCCAGCATTTT
D gene: -; V gene: TRBV2; clone size: once; CDR3 length: 13; J gene: TRBJ2-7; CDR3 protein: CASLRGATYEQYF; CDR3 DNA: TGTGCCAGCCTCAGGGGGGCAACCTACGAGCAGTACTTC
D gene: TRBD1; V gene: TRBV6-5; clone size: -; CDR3 length: 14; J gene: TRBJ2-7; CDR3 protein: CASTRTGFLHEQYF; CDR3 DNA: TGTGCCAGCACTCGGACAGGGTTTCTTCACGAGCAGTACTTC
D gene: TRBD1; V gene: TRBV10-2; clone size: once; CDR3 length: 15; J gene: TRBJ2-2; CDR3 protein: CASSDQDRATGELFF; CDR3 DNA: TGCGCCAGCAGTGATCAGGACAGGGCCACCGGGGAGCTGTTTTTT
D gene: TRBD1; V gene: TRBV5-6; clone size: -; CDR3 length: 14; J gene: TRBJ1-2; CDR3 protein: CASSLVGTGYGYTF; CDR3 DNA: TGTGCCAGCAGCTTGGTAGGGACAGGCTATGGCTACACCTTC
D gene: -; V gene: TRBV11-3; clone size: -; CDR3 length: 14; J gene: TRBJ2-2; CDR3 protein: CASSPRGATGELFF; CDR3 DNA: TGTGCCAGCAGCCCCCGGGGGGCCACCGGGGAGCTGTTTTTT
D gene: -; V gene: TRBV25-1; clone size: -; CDR3 length: 13; J gene: TRBJ2-1; CDR3 protein: CASTRDYYNEQFF; CDR3 DNA: TGTGCCAGCACCAGGGATTACTACAATGAGCAGTTCTTC
D gene: TRBD1; V gene: TRBV6-5; clone size: -; CDR3 length: 15; J gene: TRBJ2-5; CDR3 protein: CASSWGDRDLETQYF; CDR3 DNA: TGTGCCAGCAGTTGGGGGGACAGGGATTTGGAGACCCAGTACTTC
D gene: TRBD1; V gene: TRBV7-2; clone size: -; CDR3 length: 13; J gene: TRBJ1-2; CDR3 protein: CASSQQGNYGYTF; CDR3 DNA: TGTGCCAGCAGCCAACAGGGGAACTATGGCTACACCTTC
D gene: TRBD1; V gene: TRBV24-1; clone size: -; CDR3 length: 13; J gene: TRBJ2-7; CDR3 protein: CATSDLDRDEQYF; CDR3 DNA: TGTGCCACCAGTGACCTTGACAGGGACGAGCAGTACTTC
D gene: TRBD1; V gene: TRBV5-6; clone size: -; CDR3 length: 18; J gene: TRBJ1-2; CDR3 protein: CASSLFGDRGPFNYGYTF; CDR3 DNA: TGTGCCAGCAGCTTGTTCGGGGACAGGGGGCCTTTTAACTATGGCTACACCTTC
D gene: TRBD2; V gene: TRBV7-2; clone size: -; CDR3 length: 16; J gene: TRBJ2-3; CDR3 protein: CASSFRPSGGTDTQYF; CDR3 DNA: TGTGCCAGCAGCTTCCGACCTAGCGGGGGCACAGATACGCAGTATTTT
D gene: TRBD1; V gene: TRBV3-1/TRBV3-2; clone size: once; CDR3 length: 14; J gene: TRBJ1-1; CDR3 protein: CASSHTGQGVEAFF; CDR3 DNA: TGTGCCAGCAGCCATACGGGACAGGGGGTTGAAGCTTTCTTT
D gene: -; V gene: TRBV25-1; clone size: -; CDR3 length: 14; J gene: TRBJ1-2; CDR3 protein: CASSEYGGAAGYTF; CDR3 DNA: TGTGCCAGCAGTGAATATGGAGGGGCGGCTGGCTACACCTTC
D gene: -; V gene: TRBV19; clone size: -; CDR3 length: 16; J gene: TRBJ2-7; CDR3 protein: CASSPLGGLTAYEQYF; CDR3 DNA: TGTGCCAGTAGTCCCCTCGGGGGACTCACCGCCTACGAGCAGTACTTC
D gene: -; V gene: TRBV13; clone size: -; CDR3 length: 16; J gene: TRBJ2-1; CDR3 protein: CASSSPNSGPYNEQFF; CDR3 DNA: TGTGCCAGCAGCTCCCCCAACAGTGGCCCCTACAATGAGCAGTTCTTC
D gene: TRBD1; V gene: TRBV5-1; clone size: -; CDR3 length: 13; J gene: TRBJ1-1; CDR3 protein: CASSLGQGGLAFF; CDR3 DNA: TGCGCCAGCAGCTTGGGCCAGGGGGGTTTGGCTTTCTTT
D gene: -; V gene: TRBV6-5; clone size: -; CDR3 length: 15; J gene: TRBJ1-5; CDR3 protein: CASRAGQGSTQPQHF; CDR3 DNA: TGTGCCAGCAGGGCGGGCCAGGGGTCAACTCAGCCCCAGCATTTT
D gene: -; V gene: TRBV5-1; clone size: -; CDR3 length: 14; J gene: TRBJ2-1; CDR3 protein: CASSLVAGSDEQFF; CDR3 DNA: TGCGCCAGCAGCTTGGTTGCGGGGTCCGATGAGCAGTTCTTC
D gene: TRBD1; V gene: TRBV7-8; clone size: -; CDR3 length: 16; J gene: TRBJ2-2; CDR3 protein: CASSLGRDRGSRELFF; CDR3 DNA: TGTGCCAGCAGCTTAGGCCGGGACAGGGGGAGCCGGGAGCTGTTTTTT
D gene: TRBD1; V gene: TRBV5-4; clone size: -; CDR3 length: 15; J gene: TRBJ1-4; CDR3 protein: CASSSRTGAYEKLFF; CDR3 DNA: TGTGCCAGCAGCTCCCGGACAGGGGCGTATGAAAAACTGTTTTTT
D gene: -; V gene: TRBV5-1; clone size: -; CDR3 length: 17; J gene: TRBJ2-7; CDR3 protein: CASSLEQSIITTYEQYF; CDR3 DNA: TGCGCCAGCAGCTTGGAGCAGAGCATAATTACTACCTACGAGCAGTACTTC
D gene: -; V gene: TRBV27; clone size: -; CDR3 length: 14; J gene: TRBJ1-6; CDR3 protein: CASSLGGVGSPLHF; CDR3 DNA: TGTGCCAGCAGTTTAGGAGGGGTAGGATCACCCCTCCACTTT
D gene: TRBD2; V gene: TRBV5-4; clone size: -; CDR3 length: 15; J gene: TRBJ2-3; CDR3 protein: CASSSSAGGTDTQYF; CDR3 DNA: TGTGCCAGCAGCTCTTCGGCGGGGGGTACAGATACGCAGTATTTT
D gene: TRBD1; V gene: TRBV6-1; clone size: -; CDR3 length: 15; J gene: TRBJ1-2; CDR3 protein: CASSEFRDRHYGYTF; CDR3 DNA: TGTGCCAGCAGTGAATTCCGGGACAGGCATTATGGCTACACCTTC
D gene: TRBD1; V gene: TRBV3-1/TRBV3-2; clone size: few; CDR3 length: 16; J gene: TRBJ1-2; CDR3 protein: CASSQGAGTGGHGYTF; CDR3 DNA: TGTGCCAGCAGCCAAGGGGCCGGGACAGGGGGTCATGGCTACACCTTC
D gene: -; V gene: TRBV12-5; clone size: -; CDR3 length: 16; J gene: TRBJ1-5; CDR3 protein: CASGLGEVKSNQPQHF; CDR3 DNA: TGTGCTAGTGGTTTAGGGGAGGTGAAGAGCAATCAGCCCCAGCATTTT
D gene: -; V gene: TRBV6-5; clone size: -; CDR3 length: 14; J gene: TRBJ1-3; CDR3 protein: CASTDEGYGNTIYF; CDR3 DNA: TGTGCCAGCACCGACGAGGGATATGGAAACACCATATATTTT
D gene: -; V gene: TRBV10-2; clone size: -; CDR3 length: 13; J gene: TRBJ1-1; CDR3 protein: CASTFDRGTEAFF; CDR3 DNA: TGCGCCAGTACCTTCGACCGGGGCACTGAAGCTTTCTTT
D gene: -; V gene: TRBV5-1; clone size: -; CDR3 length: 15; J gene: TRBJ1-1; CDR3 protein: CASSLVGGKNTEAFF; CDR3 DNA: TGCGCCAGCAGCTTGGTTGGGGGGAAGAACACTGAAGCTTTCTTT
D gene: -; V gene: TRBV19; clone size: -; CDR3 length: 14; J gene: TRBJ2-1; CDR3 protein: CASSMEDSSNEQFF; CDR3 DNA: TGTGCCAGTAGTATGGAGGACAGTTCTAATGAGCAGTTCTTC
D gene: TRBD1; V gene: TRBV5-1; clone size: -; CDR3 length: 14; J gene: TRBJ1-6; CDR3 protein: CASGQDGNNSPLHF; CDR3 DNA: TGCGCCAGCGGACAGGACGGCAATAATTCACCCCTCCACTTT
D gene: -; V gene: TRBV2; clone size: -; CDR3 length: 13; J gene: TRBJ1-5; CDR3 protein: CASTMNRDQPQHF; CDR3 DNA: TGTGCCAGCACCATGAATCGGGATCAGCCCCAGCATTTT
D gene: -; V gene: TRBV19; clone size: few; CDR3 length: 18; J gene: TRBJ1-6; CDR3 protein: CASSYTDGVGSGNSPLHF; CDR3 DNA: TGTGCCAGTAGTTATACGGACGGGGTCGGATCGGGGAATTCACCCCTCCACTTT
D gene: TRBD1; V gene: TRBV29-1; clone size: -; CDR3 length: 12; J gene: TRBJ2-1; CDR3 protein: CSVEETGNEQFF; CDR3 DNA: TGCAGCGTTGAAGAGACAGGGAATGAGCAGTTCTTC
D gene: -; V gene: TRBV6-6; clone size: few; CDR3 length: 11; J gene: TRBJ1-3; CDR3 protein: CASMRGNTIYF; CDR3 DNA: TGTGCCAGCATGAGGGGAAACACCATATATTTT
D gene: TRBD2; V gene: TRBV11-2; clone size: -; CDR3 length: 15; J gene: TRBJ2-1; CDR3 protein: CASSLEGTSGNEQFF; CDR3 DNA: TGTGCCAGCAGCTTAGAAGGGACTAGTGGCAATGAGCAGTTCTTC
D gene: TRBD2; V gene: TRBV2; clone size: -; CDR3 length: 13; J gene: TRBJ2-7; CDR3 protein: CASSRGETYEQYF; CDR3 DNA: TGTGCCAGCAGCCGGGGGGAGACCTACGAGCAGTACTTC
D gene: -; V gene: TRBV7-6; clone size: -; CDR3 length: 12; J gene: TRBJ2-7; CDR3 protein: CASRGTGYEQYF; CDR3 DNA: TGTGCCAGCAGAGGAACAGGGTACGAGCAGTACTTC
D gene: TRBD1; V gene: TRBV19; clone size: -; CDR3 length: 14; J gene: TRBJ2-3; CDR3 protein: CASSIGTGVDTQYF; CDR3 DNA: TGTGCCAGTAGTATAGGGACAGGGGTAGATACGCAGTATTTT
D gene: -; V gene: TRBV6-2/TRBV6-3; clone size: once; CDR3 length: 12; J gene: TRBJ1-1; CDR3 protein: CASSYLLGRTFF; CDR3 DNA: TGTGCCAGCAGTTACTTACTAGGTAGAACTTTCTTT
D gene: -; V gene: TRBV21-1; clone size: -; CDR3 length: 12; J gene: TRBJ2-7; CDR3 protein: CASARGHGEQYF; CDR3 DNA: TGTGCCAGCGCGAGGGGGCACGGCGAGCAGTACTTC
D gene: -; V gene: TRBV7-6; clone size: -; CDR3 length: 13; J gene: TRBJ1-2; CDR3 protein: CASSLGPYYGYTF; CDR3 DNA: TGTGCCAGCAGCTTAGGGCCTTACTATGGCTACACCTTC
D gene: -; V gene: TRBV7-9; clone size: -; CDR3 length: 14; J gene: TRBJ2-3; CDR3 protein: CASSLGGRADTQYF; CDR3 DNA: TGTGCCAGCAGCTTAGGGGGGCGCGCAGATACGCAGTATTTT
D gene: -; V gene: TRBV2; clone size: once; CDR3 length: 14; J gene: TRBJ2-1; CDR3 protein: CASSGAAAYNEQFF; CDR3 DNA: TGTGCCAGCAGTGGGGCAGCCGCCTACAATGAGCAGTTCTTC
D gene: -; V gene: TRBV27; clone size: once; CDR3 length: 13; J gene: TRBJ1-6; CDR3 protein: CASSERGGSPLHF; CDR3 DNA: TGTGCCAGCAGCGAAAGGGGGGGTTCACCCCTCCACTTT